These 29 T cell receptor beta chains came from one sample sequenced in a study of T cells in women clearing cervical HPV infection. Some clones are missing from TCRdb's copy, which holds only in-frame ones; the method was immunoSEQ multiplex PCR. This sample's clone table lists roughly 22,000 clones. The sequenced material came from blood buffy coat. These receptors were obtained from a woman aged 18 to 75 with a cervical HPV16 infection that either progressed to CIN3+ or cleared (not recorded which).

The chain's CDR3 is CASSLSGGYEQYF. The sequenced CDR3 bases are TGTGCCAGCAGCCTTAGCGGGGGGTACGAG. This rearrangement joins TRBV7-9 to TRBJ2-7, with 10 nucleotides matching TRBD2. The read ends 3 residues early relative to the CDR3; the germline J gene fills the gap. The CDR3 loop spans 13 amino acids. Germline values: CDR1 SEHNR, CDR2 FQNEAQ (reference sequence). V trimming: 5 bases; J trimming: 4 bases; junction bases outside the gene matches: 2.

With respect to this clone: The read stops 3 residues short of the end of the CDR3; the missing end is completed from the germline J gene. The chain has TRBV20-1 and TRBJ1-2, with D possibly TRBD1 on 6 matching bases. The CDR3 has 15 residues. Germline loops: CDR1 DFQATT, CDR2 SNEGSKA (reference sequence). The CDR3 loop is CSASPMRGGIDDYTF. The sequenced CDR3 bases are TGCAGTGCTAGCCCGATGCGGGGGGGCATCGACGAC.

To note about this clone: The read falls 3 residues short of the CDR3 end, and the missing part is taken from the germline J gene. The rearrangement joins TRBV10-3 to TRBJ1-1, with 7 bases identical to TRBD1. Trimming took 6 bases from V and 0 from J; bases not matched to a gene: 4. Per the germline V gene, CDR1 is ENHRY and CDR2 is SYGVKD. The CDR3 is 14 residues long. CDR3 DNA (partial): TGTGCCATCAGGAGGGACAGCTTGAACACTGAA. It translates to CAIRRDSLNTE. The whole CDR3 sequence is CAIRRDSLNTEAFF.

For this clone: The CDR3 end falls 3 residues outside the read, so it is completed with the germline J gene. The rearrangement uses TRBV5-1 and TRBJ2-2; TRBD1 agrees at 8 bases. Germline V gene data show CDR1 as SGHRS and CDR2 as YFSETQ. V trimming: 4 bases; J trimming: 2 bases; junction bases outside the gene matches: 10. There are 17 residues in the CDR3. The CDR3 DNA, read in part, is TGCGCCAGCAGCCTGTCCGCCGGGACAGGAAACACCGGGGAG. This codes for CASSLSAGTGNTGE. The full CDR3 protein is CASSLSAGTGNTGELFF. The whole variable domain, filled in from reference TRBV5-1 and TRBJ2-2, reads KAGVTQTPRYLIKTRGQQVTLSCSPISGHRSVSWYQQTPGQGLQFLFEYFSETQRNKGNFPGRFSGRQFSNSRSEMNVSTLELGDSALYLCASSLSAGTGNTGELFFGEGSRLTVL.

A remark on this clone: The DNA ends 3 residues before the CDR3 does, and the rest of the CDR3 is filled in from the germline J gene. This chain links TRBV11-2 with TRBJ1-1; D ambiguous. The CDR3 spans 12 residues. Germline CDR1 and CDR2: SGHAT and FQNNGV. V was cut by 0 bases and J by 3 bases, with 2 bases left in between. CDR3 protein: CASSLDYTEAFF. The sequenced CDR3 bases are TGTGCCAGCAGCTTAGACTACACTGAA.

In the case of this clone: The read comes to an end 3 residues before the CDR3 does, leaving the germline J gene to fill in the end. This chain uses TRBV18 with TRBJ1-4; D uncertain. Deletions cut 2 bases from V and 0 bases from J, with 16 bases between. The CDR3 covers 18 residues. The germline V gene has CDR1 KGHSH and CDR2 LQKENI. The CDR3 is CASSPVAVSRSTNEKLFF. Incomplete CDR3 DNA: TGTGCCAGCTCACCAGTTGCAGTTTCAAGGTCAACTAATGAAAAA.

A word on this clone: The junction departs from the called germline gene at one end, perhaps through a read error. Read sequence stops 3 residues before the CDR3 end, and the germline J gene provides the missing end. This same CDR3 is encoded by further DNA sequences in the sample. The chain recombines TRBV19 with TRBJ1-3, with D perhaps TRBD1 (5 bases). This CDR3 spans 13 amino acids. Looked up from germline, CDR1 is LNHDA and CDR2 is SQIVND (reference sequence). The CDR3 here is CASSIWGVDTIYF. CDR3 DNA (partial): TGTGCCAGTAGTATCTGGGGCGTAGACACA.

On this clone: The read comes to an end 3 residues before the CDR3 does, leaving the germline J gene to fill in the end. The chain couples TRBV4-2 to TRBJ2-7; 10 bases match TRBD2. With 0 bases clipped from V and 2 bases from J, the junction kept 10 bases outside the gene matches. This CDR3 comprises 18 residues. Germline CDR1 and CDR2: LGHNA and YNFKEQ. CDR3 DNA (partial): TGTGCCAGCAGCCAAGAAGGGATGGAGCTAGCGGGAGCCTACGAG. Its translation is CASSQEGMELAGAYE. The complete CDR3 protein is CASSQEGMELAGAYEQYF.

A word on this clone: From the germline J gene comes the end of the CDR3, since the read stops 3 residues before it. The V call is TRBV5-1, the J call TRBJ2-5; 12 bases agree with TRBD2. Trimming at V came to 0 bases and at J to 2 bases, leaving 5 bases not matched to a gene. The CDR3 has 17 residues. Per the germline V gene, CDR1 is SGHRS and CDR2 is YFSETQ. Incomplete CDR3 DNA: TGCGCCAGCAGCTTGGGACTAGCGGGGGTAGGACAAGAGACC. It translates to CASSLGLAGVGQET. The entire CDR3 reads CASSLGLAGVGQETQYF.

The CDR3: CASSPRRQGNTEAFF. The covered CDR3 bases are TGTGCCAGCTCACCAAGGCGCCAGGGAAACACTGAA. The chain joins TRBV18 to TRBJ1-1, with a tentative D call TRBD1 (5 bases). The CDR3 end lies 3 residues beyond the end of the read and is filled in from the germline J gene. Looked up from germline, CDR1 is KGHSH and CDR2 is LQKENI. Trimming removed 2 bases from V and 2 bases from J, with 12 bases in between. The length of the CDR3 is 15 residues.

A note on this clone: The sequence runs out 3 residues before the end of the CDR3; the remainder is reconstructed from the germline J gene. The chain is built from TRBV20-1 and TRBJ2-5; possibly TRBD1 for D (5 bases). Per the germline V gene, CDR1 is DFQATT and CDR2 is SNEGSKA (reference sequence). CDR3 length equals 11 residues. V dropped 5 bases and J dropped 2 bases, with 6 bases sitting between them. The sequenced CDR3 bases are TGCAGTGCTGGGGCTCAAGAGACC. It translates to CSAGAQET. The full CDR3 sequence reads CSAGAQETQYF.

Turning to this clone: The DNA ends 3 residues before the CDR3 does, and the rest of the CDR3 is filled in from the germline J gene. V is TRBV19 and J is TRBJ2-7, with 7 bases aligning to TRBD1. The CDR3 length is 13 residues. The J segment lost 3 bases and the V segment lost 7 bases, leaving 6 bases of the junction unmatched. Germline V gene data show CDR1 as LNHDA and CDR2 as SQIVND (reference sequence). The sequenced part of the CDR3 DNA is TGTGCCAGTAAGAGACAGGGTGACTACGAG. It encodes CASKRQGDYE. The CDR3 as a whole reads CASKRQGDYEQYF.

In regard to this clone: The read stops 3 residues short of the end of the CDR3; the missing end is completed from the germline J gene. The chain employs TRBV2 and TRBJ1-1; perhaps TRBD1 as D (6 bases). The V gene lost 7 bases and the J gene lost 5 bases, with 17 bases spanning the gap. Germline assignment: CDR1 SNHLY and CDR2 FYNNEI. The CDR3 loop spans 14 amino acids. The CDR3 here is CASNLQGFRTEAFF. CDR3 DNA (partial): TGTGCCAGCAATCTACAGGGATTCCGGACTGAA.

Concerning this clone itself: The read falls 3 residues short of the CDR3 end, and the missing part is taken from the germline J gene. The rearrangement uses TRBV20-1 and TRBJ2-3; weak D call: TRBD2 (6 bases). CDR3 length equals 13 residues. CDR1 and CDR2 from the germline V gene are DFQATT and SNEGSKA (reference sequence). CDR3 amino acids: CSASARLGGAQYF. Incomplete CDR3 DNA: TGCAGTGCTAGTGCTAGACTCGGGGGAGCG.

As regards this clone: The CDR3 is cut off 3 residues early in the read; its end comes from the germline J gene. The rearrangement links TRBV12-3 or TRBV12-4 to TRBJ1-4, with 11 nucleotides matching TRBD1. The CDR3 has 15 amino acids. After removal of 6 bases from V and 8 bases from J, the junction contained 8 bases not matched to a gene. The CDR3 sequence: CASSQDRGRPEKLFF. The sequenced CDR3 bases are TGTGCCAGCAGCCAGGACAGGGGGCGGCCAGAAAAA.

Regarding this clone: The read ends 3 residues early relative to the CDR3; the germline J gene fills the gap. The chain is built from TRBV5-1 and TRBJ2-3; TRBD2 agrees at 10 bases. The CDR3 covers 15 residues. V dropped 6 bases and J dropped 2; count of bases not matched to a gene: 6. Per the germline V gene, CDR1 is SGHRS and CDR2 is YFSETQ. The CDR3 spells CASTVAGGNTDTQYF. The CDR3 bases that were read are TGCGCCAGCACGGTAGCGGGGGGAAACACAGATACG.

The DNA read from the CDR3 is TGCGCCAGCAGCCAAGGAATCGTGAGAACAGGGTTGTCTGGCATT. Its translation is CASSQGIVRTGLSGI. The CDR3 in its entirety is CASSQGIVRTGLSGIQYF. The genes are TRBV4-1 and TRBJ2-4; tentative D call: TRBD1 (6 bases). The sequenced fragment ends 3 residues before the CDR3 boundary, so the rest is inferred from the germline J gene. CDR1 is MGHRA and CDR2 is YSYEKL in the germline V gene. The CDR3 is 18 amino acids. The V and J ends lost 1 base and 9 bases respectively, with 25 bases between them.

With regard to this clone: The read falls 3 residues short of the CDR3 end, and the missing part is taken from the germline J gene. The chain combines TRBV19 with TRBJ2-1, with D unresolved. Germline CDR1 reads LNHDA; CDR2 reads SQIVND (reference sequence). The CDR3 runs to 13 residues. V dropped 3 bases and J dropped 7 bases, with 10 bases sitting between them. Incomplete CDR3 DNA: TGTGCCAGTAGTATCACGGGTAAAAATGAG. Amino acids: CASSITGKNE. From start to end, the CDR3 is CASSITGKNEQFF.

A note on this clone: This specimen includes other DNA sequences encoding the same CDR3. CDR3 amino acids: CASSVRGTGNTIYF. The covered CDR3 bases are TGTGCCAGTAGTGTCAGGGGTACTGGAAACACC. The rearrangement joins TRBV19 to TRBJ1-3, with a weak D call TRBD1 (6 bases). The read comes to an end 3 residues before the CDR3 does, leaving the germline J gene to fill in the end. Germline CDR1 reads LNHDA; CDR2 reads SQIVND (reference sequence). This CDR3 is built from 14 residues. Trimming shortened V by 5 bases and J by 2 bases, and 10 bases separated the two germline ends.

A remark on this clone: The read terminates 3 residues ahead of where the CDR3 ends, so the germline J gene completes it. This chain links TRBV5-1 with TRBJ2-3, with 12 bases lining up with TRBD1. With 4 bases clipped from V and 5 bases from J, the junction kept 5 bases outside the gene matches. The germline V gene has CDR1 SGHRS and CDR2 YFSETQ. CDR3 length: 15 amino acids. The covered CDR3 bases are TGCGCCAGCAGCCCGGGACAGGGGGCCCAAGATACG. Protein sequence: CASSPGQGAQDT. The whole CDR3 sequence is CASSPGQGAQDTQYF.

Remarks on this clone: From the germline J gene comes the end of the CDR3, since the read stops 3 residues before it. V is TRBV6-2 or TRBV6-3 and J is TRBJ1-5; TRBD1 agrees at 11 bases. J gave up 1 base and V 5 bases, and 4 bases lay outside the gene matches. The CDR3 loop spans 16 amino acids. Germline V gene data show CDR1 as MNHEY and CDR2 as SVGEGT. CDR3 sequence reads: CASSRTGGMSNQPQHF. CDR3 DNA (partial): TGTGCCAGCAGTCGGACAGGGGGCATGAGCAATCAGCCC.

In regard to this clone: The CDR3 end lies 3 residues beyond the end of the read and is filled in from the germline J gene. The genes are TRBV2 and TRBJ2-3; 9 bases agree with TRBD2. The CDR3 is 14 residues long. Germline-derived CDR1 and CDR2 are SNHLY and FYNNEI. V lost 3 bases to trimming and J lost 3 bases; unmatched junction nucleotides: 1. The CDR3 spells CASSEGLATDTQYF. The DNA read from the CDR3 is TGTGCCAGCAGTGAGGGACTAGCAACAGATACG.

Comment on this clone: With the read ending 3 residues before the CDR3 end, the germline J gene is used to fill in that end. The chain employs TRBV6-1 and TRBJ1-4; 7 bases align to TRBD1. V lost 3 bases to trimming and J lost 5 bases; unmatched junction nucleotides: 6. From germline, CDR1 is MNHNS and CDR2 SASEGT. The CDR3 length is 15 residues. The CDR3 is CASSDPGQPNEKLFF. The CDR3 DNA, read in part, is TGTGCCAGCAGTGATCCGGGACAGCCAAATGAAAAA.

Comments on this clone: The read halts 3 residues ahead of the CDR3 end, with the missing end drawn from the germline J gene. The genes are TRBV19 and TRBJ2-4, with a possible D match to TRBD2 (5 bases). Germline CDR1 and CDR2: LNHDA and SQIVND (reference sequence). The CDR3 length is 13 residues. The CDR3: CASSIGGFYGQYF. The covered CDR3 bases are TGTGCCAGTAGTATAGGAGGGTTCTATGGT.

Concerning this clone: The read finishes 3 residues shy of the CDR3 end, and the germline J gene is used to complete it. This sequence joins TRBV19 and TRBJ1-2; D might be TRBD1 (6 bases). CDR1 LNHDA and CDR2 SQIVND come from the germline V gene (reference sequence). CDR3 length equals 13 residues. V was cut by 7 bases and J by 5 bases, with 14 bases left in between. CDR3 bases read: TGTGCCAGTACAGCGGGGGGCACGTATGGC. Its translation: CASTAGGTYG. The entire CDR3 is CASTAGGTYGYTF.

Comments on this clone: The CDR3 end falls 3 residues outside the read, so it is completed with the germline J gene. The chain combines TRBV20-1 with TRBJ2-7, with 10 bases lining up with TRBD2. Germline lookup yields CDR1 DFQATT and CDR2 SNEGSKA (reference sequence). This CDR3 comprises 13 residues. V shed 1 base and J 4 bases; nucleotides not matched to a gene: 1. The CDR3 spells CSARVAGGYEQYF. CDR3 bases read: TGCAGTGCTAGAGTAGCGGGAGGTTACGAG.

The DNA read from the CDR3 is TGTGCCAGCAGCTCTCAAGAGACC. Protein: CASSSQET. The full CDR3 is CASSSQETQYF. The genes are TRBV16 and TRBJ2-5, with D unclear. The DNA ends 3 residues before the CDR3 does, and the rest of the CDR3 is filled in from the germline J gene. This CDR3 spans 11 amino acids. Trimming removed 5 bases at V and 2 bases at J, with 3 bases between. Germline V CDR1 and CDR2: KGHSY, FQNENV.

Details on this clone: The CDR3 goes on 3 residues after the read ends, and that part is filled in from the germline J gene. The rearrangement joins TRBV19 to TRBJ2-3, with 7 bases lining up with TRBD2. The germline V gene has CDR1 LNHDA and CDR2 SQIVND (reference sequence). The CDR3 consists of 12 residues. The sequenced CDR3 bases are TGTGCCAGTACCCGGGGGGTACAGACG. This encodes CASTRGVQT. The CDR3 in its entirety is CASTRGVQTQYF.

About this clone itself: The read terminates 3 residues ahead of where the CDR3 ends, so the germline J gene completes it. The chain has TRBV5-4 and TRBJ2-5; possible D gene TRBD1, 5 bases. Trimming left V 9 bases short and J 5 bases short, with 14 bases between. Germline V gene sequence: CDR1 SGHNT, CDR2 YYREEE (reference sequence). The CDR3 contains 12 residues. The CDR3 sequence: CATNLRGETQYF. CDR3 DNA (partial): TGTGCCACCAACTTAAGGGGCGAGACC.